The T cell receptor (beta chain) described here comes from a study of OX40 agonist ivuxolimab in advanced cancers. Turning to the study itself: Prior therapy, whether anti-PD-1, anti-PD-L1 or anti-CTLA-4, was allowed, and roughly 41% had some.

This clone was observed once. Assay used: immunoSEQ multiplex PCR; TCRdb lists only in-frame clones, some missing. Here the sample spans tens of thousands of clones, approximately 79% being singletons. V was trimmed by 6 bases and J by 10 bases, leaving 22 bases between them. CDR1 and CDR2 from the germline V gene are SNHLY and FYNNEI. The CDR3 sequence is 15 residues long. The sequencing used CD4+ or CD8+ T cells sorted from blood, collected in a trial of the OX40 agonist ivuxolimab. This TCR was sampled from an adult with an advanced solid tumor such as melanoma, head and neck, liver or kidney cancer. This rearrangement joins TRBV2 to TRBJ2-1; TRBD1 is a possible D gene (6 bases). CDR3 residues: CASRVTGTPDREQFF. The CDR3 DNA reads TGTGCCAGCAGGGTTACCGGGACCCCCGACAGGGAGCAGTTCTTC.